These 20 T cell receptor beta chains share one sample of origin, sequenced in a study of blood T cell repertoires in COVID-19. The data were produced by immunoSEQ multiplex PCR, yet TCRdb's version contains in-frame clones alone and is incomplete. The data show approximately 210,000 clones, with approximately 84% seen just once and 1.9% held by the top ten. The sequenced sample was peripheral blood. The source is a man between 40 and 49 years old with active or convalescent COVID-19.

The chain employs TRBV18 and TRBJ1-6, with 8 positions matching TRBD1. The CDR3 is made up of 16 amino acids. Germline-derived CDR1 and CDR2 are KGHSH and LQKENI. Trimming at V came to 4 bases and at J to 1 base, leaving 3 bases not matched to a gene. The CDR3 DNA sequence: TGTGCCAGCTCACGGGACAGGTGGTCCTATAATTCACCCCTCCACTTT. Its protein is CASSRDRWSYNSPLHF. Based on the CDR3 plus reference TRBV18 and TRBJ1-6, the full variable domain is NAGVMQNPRHLVRRRGQEARLRCSPMKGHSHVYWYRQLPEEGLKFMVYLQKENIIDESGMPKERFSAEFPKEGPSILRIQQVVRGDSAAYFCASSRDRWSYNSPLHFGNGTRLTVT.

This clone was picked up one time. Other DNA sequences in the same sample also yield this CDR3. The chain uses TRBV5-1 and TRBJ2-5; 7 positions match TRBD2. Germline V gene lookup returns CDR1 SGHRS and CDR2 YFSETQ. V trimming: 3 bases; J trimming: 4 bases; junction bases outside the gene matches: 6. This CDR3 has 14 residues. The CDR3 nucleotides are TGCGCCAGCAGCTCGGGAGGTCTGGGAGAGACCCAGTACTTC. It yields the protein CASSSGGLGETQYF.

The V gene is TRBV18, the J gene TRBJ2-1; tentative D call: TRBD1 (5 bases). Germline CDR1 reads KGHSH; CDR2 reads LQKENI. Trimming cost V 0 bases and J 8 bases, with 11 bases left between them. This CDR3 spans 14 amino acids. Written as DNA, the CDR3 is TGTGCCAGCTCACCACCCCATGGGGCCGATGAGCAGTTCTTC. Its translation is CASSPPHGADEQFF.

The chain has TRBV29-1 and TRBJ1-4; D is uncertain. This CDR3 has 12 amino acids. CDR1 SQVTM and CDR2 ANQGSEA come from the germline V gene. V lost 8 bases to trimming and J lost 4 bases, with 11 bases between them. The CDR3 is CSHSGDNEKLFF. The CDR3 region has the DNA TGCAGCCATTCAGGCGATAATGAAAAACTGTTTTTT.

The CDR3 spells CASRPDMGGETQYF. The DNA for the CDR3 is TGCGCCAGCAGGCCGGACATGGGGGGAGAGACCCAGTACTTC. The V gene is TRBV4-1, the J gene TRBJ2-5; D is possibly TRBD2 (6 bases). Germline CDR1 reads MGHRA; CDR2 reads YSYEKL. The CDR3 loop spans 14 amino acids. Trimming left V 6 bases short and J 4 bases short, with 15 bases between.

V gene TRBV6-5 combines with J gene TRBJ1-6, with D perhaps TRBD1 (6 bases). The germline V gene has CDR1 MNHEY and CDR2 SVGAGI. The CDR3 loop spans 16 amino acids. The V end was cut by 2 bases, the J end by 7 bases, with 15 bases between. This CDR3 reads CASSYGRGAWNSPLHF. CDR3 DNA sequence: TGTGCCAGCAGTTACGGCAGGGGCGCTTGGAATTCACCCCTCCACTTT.

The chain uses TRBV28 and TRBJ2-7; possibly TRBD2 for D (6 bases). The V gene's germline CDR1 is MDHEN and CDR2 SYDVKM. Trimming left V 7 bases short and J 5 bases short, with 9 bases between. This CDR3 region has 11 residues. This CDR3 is CASIPGDEQYF. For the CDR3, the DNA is TGTGCCAGCATCCCGGGAGACGAGCAGTACTTC.

The CDR3, as DNA: TGTGCCAGCAGCCTGATTAGAAACACTGAAGCTTTCTTT. Translating it yields CASSLIRNTEAFF. The chain has TRBV6-2 or TRBV6-3 and TRBJ1-1, with D hard to call. Trimming shortened V by 6 bases and J by 2 bases, and 10 bases separated the two germline ends. This CDR3 is 13 amino acids long. Germline CDR1 is MNHEY and CDR2 is SVGEGT.

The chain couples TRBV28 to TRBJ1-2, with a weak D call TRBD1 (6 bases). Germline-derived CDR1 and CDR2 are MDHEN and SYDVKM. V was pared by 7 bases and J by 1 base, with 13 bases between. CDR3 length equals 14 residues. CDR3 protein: CASTKQGFNYGYTF. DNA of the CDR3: TGTGCCAGCACAAAACAGGGTTTTAACTATGGCTACACCTTC.

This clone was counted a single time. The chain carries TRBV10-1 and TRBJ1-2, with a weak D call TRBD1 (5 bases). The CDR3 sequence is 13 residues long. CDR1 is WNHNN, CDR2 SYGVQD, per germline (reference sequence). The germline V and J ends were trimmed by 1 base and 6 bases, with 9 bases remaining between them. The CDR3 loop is CASSEWGDHGYTF. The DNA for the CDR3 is TGCGCCAGCAGTGAGTGGGGGGACCATGGCTACACCTTC.

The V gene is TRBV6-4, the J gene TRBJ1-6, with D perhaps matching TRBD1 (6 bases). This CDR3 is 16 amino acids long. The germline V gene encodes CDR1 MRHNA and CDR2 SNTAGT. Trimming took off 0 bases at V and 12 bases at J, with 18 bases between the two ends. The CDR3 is CASSDSKAGLGGPLHF. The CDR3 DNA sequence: TGTGCCAGCAGTGACTCGAAGGCAGGGCTAGGGGGACCCCTCCACTTT.

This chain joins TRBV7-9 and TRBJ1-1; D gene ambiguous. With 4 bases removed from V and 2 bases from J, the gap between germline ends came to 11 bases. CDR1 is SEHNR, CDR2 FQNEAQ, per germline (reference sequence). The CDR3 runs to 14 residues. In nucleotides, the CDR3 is TGTGCCAGCAGCTCGGGAAGAGACAACACTGAAGCTTTCTTT. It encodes CASSSGRDNTEAFF.

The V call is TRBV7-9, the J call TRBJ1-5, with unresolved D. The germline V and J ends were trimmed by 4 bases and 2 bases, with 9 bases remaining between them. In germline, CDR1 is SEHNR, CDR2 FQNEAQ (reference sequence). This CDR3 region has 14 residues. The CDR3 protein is CASSWEGGNQPQHF. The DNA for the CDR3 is TGTGCCAGCAGCTGGGAGGGAGGCAATCAGCCCCAGCATTTT.

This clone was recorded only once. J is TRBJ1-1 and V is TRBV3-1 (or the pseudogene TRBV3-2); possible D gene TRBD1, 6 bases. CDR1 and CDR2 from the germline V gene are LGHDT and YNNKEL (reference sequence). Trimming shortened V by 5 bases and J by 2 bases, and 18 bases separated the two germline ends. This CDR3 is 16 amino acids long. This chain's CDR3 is CASSSLVRTANTEAFF. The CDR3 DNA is TGTGCCAGCAGCTCACTAGTCCGGACAGCTAACACTGAAGCTTTCTTT.

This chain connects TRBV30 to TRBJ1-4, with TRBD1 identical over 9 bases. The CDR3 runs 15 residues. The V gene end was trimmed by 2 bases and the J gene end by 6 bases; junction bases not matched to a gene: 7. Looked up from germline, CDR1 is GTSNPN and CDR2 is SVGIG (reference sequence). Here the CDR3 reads CAWSTPRQGDEKLFF. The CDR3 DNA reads TGTGCCTGGAGTACCCCGCGACAGGGGGATGAAAAACTGTTTTTT.

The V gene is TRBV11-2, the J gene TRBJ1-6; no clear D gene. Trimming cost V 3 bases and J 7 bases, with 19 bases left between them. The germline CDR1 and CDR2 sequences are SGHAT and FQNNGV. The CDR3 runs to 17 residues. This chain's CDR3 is CASSFSSLRGANSPLHF. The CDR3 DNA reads TGTGCCAGCAGCTTCTCTTCTCTTCGAGGAGCGAATTCACCCCTCCACTTT.

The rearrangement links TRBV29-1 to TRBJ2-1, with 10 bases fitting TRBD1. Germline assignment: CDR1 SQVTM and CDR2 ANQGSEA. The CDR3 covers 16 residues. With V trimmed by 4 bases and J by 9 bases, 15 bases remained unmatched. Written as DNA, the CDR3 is TGCAGCGTTGCGAGGGGACAGGGGAAGTTCGCGGCTGAGCAGTTCTTC. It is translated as CSVARGQGKFAAEQFF.

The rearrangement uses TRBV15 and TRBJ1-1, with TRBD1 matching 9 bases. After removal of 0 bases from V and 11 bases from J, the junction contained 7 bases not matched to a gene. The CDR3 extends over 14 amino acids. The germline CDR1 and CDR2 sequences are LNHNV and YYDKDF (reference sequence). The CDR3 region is CATSRDRDRARAFF. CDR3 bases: TGTGCCACCAGCAGAGATAGGGACAGGGCTAGGGCTTTCTTT.

The CDR3 DNA is TGTGCCAGCAGTTTTCAGTACGAGCAGTACTTC. Translated, it gives CASSFQYEQYF. The chain is built from TRBV28 and TRBJ2-7; D unclear. CDR1 and CDR2 (germline): MDHEN, SYDVKM. The CDR3 has 11 amino acids. V lost 3 bases to trimming and J lost 4 bases, with 4 bases between them.

Here the CDR3 DNA reads TGTGCCAGCAGCAGACAGGGGAGCTCCTATAATTCACCCCTCCACTTT. The encoded protein is CASSRQGSSYNSPLHF. The chain uses TRBV5-4 and TRBJ1-6; TRBD1 matches at 8 bases. Germline CDR1 SGHNT, CDR2 YYREEE (reference sequence). V trimming: 4 bases; J trimming: 0 bases; junction bases outside the gene matches: 3. This CDR3 has 16 amino acids.